This T cell receptor (beta chain) was documented in a study of shared clonotypes between healthy human individuals. With V trimmed by 6 bases and J by 0 bases, 9 bases remained unmatched. Per germline, CDR1 MDHEN and CDR2 SYDVKM. This CDR3 contains 17 residues. The healthy adult donors were HIV-negative and reported no recent acute infections or vaccinations. Methods used by the authors: There were no quality scores in the junction-only immunoSEQ sequences, so filtering differed. Profiling relied on immunoSEQ multiplex PCR, and the TCRdb table lists in-frame clones only, not all of them. Clonal size and the V and J genes are those of that table, whereas D and trimming came from the DNA. The sample consists of over 1.4 million clones, roughly 95% of them appearing once.

V usage is TRBV28 and J usage is TRBJ2-7; 12 bases line up with TRBD2. This sequence was found in a man aged 25-45 years in good health. The sequencing sample was made of naive CD4+ T cells sorted from blood. Subset described: CD45RA+ positively selected. The CDR3 spells CASSLLTSGGSSYEQYF. The CDR3 DNA sequence: TGTGCCAGCAGCCTCCTGACTAGCGGGGGAAGCTCCTACGAGCAGTACTTC.